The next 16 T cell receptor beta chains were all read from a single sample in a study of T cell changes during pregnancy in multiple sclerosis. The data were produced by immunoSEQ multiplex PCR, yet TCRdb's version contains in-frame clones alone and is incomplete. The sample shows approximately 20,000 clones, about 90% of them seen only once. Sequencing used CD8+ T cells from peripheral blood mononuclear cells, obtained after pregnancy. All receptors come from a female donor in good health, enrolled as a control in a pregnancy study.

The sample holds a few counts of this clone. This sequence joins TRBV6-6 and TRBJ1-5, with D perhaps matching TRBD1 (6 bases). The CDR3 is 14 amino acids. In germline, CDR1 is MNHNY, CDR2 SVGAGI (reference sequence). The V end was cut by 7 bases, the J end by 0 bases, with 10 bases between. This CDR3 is CASTQDSSNQPQHF. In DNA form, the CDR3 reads TGTGCCAGCACCCAGGACAGTAGCAATCAGCCCCAGCATTTT.

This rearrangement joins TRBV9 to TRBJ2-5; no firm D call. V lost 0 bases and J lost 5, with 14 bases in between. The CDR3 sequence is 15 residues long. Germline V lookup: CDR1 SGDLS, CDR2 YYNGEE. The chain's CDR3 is CASSVATGMGETQYF. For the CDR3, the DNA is TGTGCCAGCAGCGTAGCAACGGGTATGGGTGAGACCCAGTACTTC.

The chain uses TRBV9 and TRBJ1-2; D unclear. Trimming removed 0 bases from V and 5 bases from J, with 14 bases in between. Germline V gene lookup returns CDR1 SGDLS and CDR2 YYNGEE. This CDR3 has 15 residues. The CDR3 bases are TGTGCCAGCAGCGTAGGCTCGGCGGCCCAATATGGCTACACCTTC. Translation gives CASSVGSAAQYGYTF.

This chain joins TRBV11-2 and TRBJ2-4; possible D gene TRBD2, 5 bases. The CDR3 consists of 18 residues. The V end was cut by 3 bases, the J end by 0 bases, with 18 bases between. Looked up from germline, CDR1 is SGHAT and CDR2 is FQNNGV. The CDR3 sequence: CASSFAVTGTLAKNIQYF. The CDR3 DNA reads TGTGCCAGCAGCTTTGCAGTGACGGGAACCCTAGCCAAAAACATTCAGTACTTC. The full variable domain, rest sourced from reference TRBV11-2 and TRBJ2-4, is EAGVAQSPRYKIIEKRQSVAFWCNPISGHATLYWYQQILGQGPKLLIQFQNNGVVDDSQLPKDRFSAERLKGVDSTLKIQPAKLEDSAVYLCASSFAVTGTLAKNIQYFGAGTRLSVL.

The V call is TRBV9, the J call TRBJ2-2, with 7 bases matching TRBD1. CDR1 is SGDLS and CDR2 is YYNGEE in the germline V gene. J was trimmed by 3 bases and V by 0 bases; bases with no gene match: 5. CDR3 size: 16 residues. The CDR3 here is CASSVGDSFDTGELFF. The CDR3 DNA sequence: TGTGCCAGCAGCGTAGGGGACAGTTTCGACACCGGGGAGCTGTTTTTT.

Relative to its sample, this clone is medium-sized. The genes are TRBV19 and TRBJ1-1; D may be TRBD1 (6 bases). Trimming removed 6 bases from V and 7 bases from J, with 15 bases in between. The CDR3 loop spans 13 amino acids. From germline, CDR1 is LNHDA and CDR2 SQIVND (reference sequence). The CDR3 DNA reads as TGTGCCAGTAGGCTAGACAGGCGGCTTGAAGCTTTCTTT. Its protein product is CASRLDRRLEAFF. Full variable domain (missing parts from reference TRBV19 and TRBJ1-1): DGGITQSPKYLFRKEGQNVTLSCEQNLNHDAMYWYRQDPGQGLRLIYYSQIVNDFQKGDIAEGYSVSREKKESFPLTVTSAQKNPTAFYLCASRLDRRLEAFFGQGTRLTVV.

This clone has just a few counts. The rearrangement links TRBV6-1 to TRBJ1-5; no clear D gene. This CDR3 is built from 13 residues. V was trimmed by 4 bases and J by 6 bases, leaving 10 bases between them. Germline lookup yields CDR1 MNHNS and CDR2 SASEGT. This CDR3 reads CASSGPDPQPQHF. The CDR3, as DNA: TGTGCCAGCAGTGGTCCAGATCCTCAGCCCCAGCATTTT.

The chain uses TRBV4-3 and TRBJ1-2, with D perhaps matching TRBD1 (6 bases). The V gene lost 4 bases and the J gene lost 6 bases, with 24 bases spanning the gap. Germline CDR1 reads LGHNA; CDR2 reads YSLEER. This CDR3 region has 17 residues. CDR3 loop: CASSRASHAGTQDGYTF. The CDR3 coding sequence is TGCGCCAGCAGCCGAGCTTCACACGCCGGGACACAGGATGGCTACACCTTC.

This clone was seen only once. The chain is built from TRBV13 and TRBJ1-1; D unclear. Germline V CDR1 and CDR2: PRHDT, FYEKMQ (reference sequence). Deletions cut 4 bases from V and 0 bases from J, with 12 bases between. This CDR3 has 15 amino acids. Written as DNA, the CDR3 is TGTGCCAGCAGCTCACATGACATCATGAACACTGAAGCTTTCTTT. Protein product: CASSSHDIMNTEAFF.

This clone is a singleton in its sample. CDR3 amino acids: CASSLSQGRRGYTF. The CDR3 DNA is TGTGCCAGCAGTTTGTCGCAGGGAAGGCGAGGCTACACCTTC. The chain employs TRBV25-1 and TRBJ1-2, with D tentatively TRBD1 (5 bases). Germline assignment: CDR1 MGHDK and CDR2 SYGVNS. CDR3 size: 14 residues. Trimming left V 5 bases short and J 8 bases short, with 18 bases between.

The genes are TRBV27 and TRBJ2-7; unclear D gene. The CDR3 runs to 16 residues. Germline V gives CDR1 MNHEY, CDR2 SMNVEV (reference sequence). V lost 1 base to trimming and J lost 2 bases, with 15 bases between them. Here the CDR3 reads CASSLFAQSLPYEQYF. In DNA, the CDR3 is TGTGCCAGCAGTTTATTTGCACAGAGTTTGCCCTACGAGCAGTACTTC.

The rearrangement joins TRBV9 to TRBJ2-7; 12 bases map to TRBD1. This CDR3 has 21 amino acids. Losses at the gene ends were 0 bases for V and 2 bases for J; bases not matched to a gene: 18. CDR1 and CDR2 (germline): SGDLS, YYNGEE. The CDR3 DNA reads TGTGCCAGCAGCGTAGGGGGTGGGGACAGGGGGCGCCGGAAGCCGACCTACGAGCAGTACTTC. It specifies CASSVGGGDRGRRKPTYEQYF.

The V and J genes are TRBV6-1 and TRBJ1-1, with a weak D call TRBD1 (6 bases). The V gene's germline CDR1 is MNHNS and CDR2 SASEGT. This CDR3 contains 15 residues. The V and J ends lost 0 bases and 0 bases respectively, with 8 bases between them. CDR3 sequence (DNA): TGTGCCAGCAGTGAAGCGTACAGGGTGAACACTGAAGCTTTCTTT. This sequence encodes CASSEAYRVNTEAFF.

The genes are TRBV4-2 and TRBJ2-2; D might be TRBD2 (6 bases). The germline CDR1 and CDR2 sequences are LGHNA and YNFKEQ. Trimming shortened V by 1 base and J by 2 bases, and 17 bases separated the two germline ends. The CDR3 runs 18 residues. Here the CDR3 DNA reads TGTGCCAGCAGCCAAGGCGGGACCACCGAGGCCAACACCGGGGAGCTGTTTTTT. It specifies CASSQGGTTEANTGELFF.

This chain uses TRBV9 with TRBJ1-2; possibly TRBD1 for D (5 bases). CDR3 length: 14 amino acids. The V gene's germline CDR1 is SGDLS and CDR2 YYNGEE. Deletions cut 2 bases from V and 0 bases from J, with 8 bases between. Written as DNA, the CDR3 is TGTGCCAGCAGCGTCGACAGTACTAACTATGGCTACACCTTC. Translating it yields CASSVDSTNYGYTF.

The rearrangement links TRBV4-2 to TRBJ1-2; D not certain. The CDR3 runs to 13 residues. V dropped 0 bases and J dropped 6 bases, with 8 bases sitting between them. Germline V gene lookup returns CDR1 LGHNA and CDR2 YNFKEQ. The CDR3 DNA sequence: TGTGCCAGCAGCCAAGACGGGAATAATGGCTACACCTTC. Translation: CASSQDGNNGYTF.